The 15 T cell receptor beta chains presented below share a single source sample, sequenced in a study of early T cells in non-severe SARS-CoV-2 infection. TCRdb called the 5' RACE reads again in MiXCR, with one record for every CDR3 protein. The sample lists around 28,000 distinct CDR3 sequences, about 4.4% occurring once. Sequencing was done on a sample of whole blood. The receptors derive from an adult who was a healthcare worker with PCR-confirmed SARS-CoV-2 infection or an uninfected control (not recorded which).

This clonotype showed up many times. The CDR3 nucleotides read TGTGCCAGCAGCCGGCGGGAGGGGGTCACAGATACGCAGTATTTT. The encoded protein is CASSRREGVTDTQYF. The chain links TRBV2 to TRBJ2-3, with 9 positions matching TRBD2. Trimming took 6 bases from V and 2 from J; bases not matched to a gene: 6. This CDR3 region has 15 residues. Looked up from germline, CDR1 is SNHLY and CDR2 is FYNNEI.

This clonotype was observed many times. CDR3 residues: CASSKNRGRNTEAFF. In DNA, the CDR3 is TGTGCCAGCAGCAAAAACAGGGGAAGGAACACTGAAGCTTTCTTT. The chain employs TRBV28 and TRBJ1-1; TRBD1 agrees at 7 bases. The CDR3 sequence is 15 residues long. V gave up 6 bases and J gave up 1 base; unmatched junction bases: 8. CDR1 and CDR2 (germline): MDHEN, SYDVKM.

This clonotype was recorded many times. CDR3 nucleotides: TGTGCCAGCAGCTTTCAAGCGGGGATAAATGAGCAGTTCTTC. It encodes CASSFQAGINEQFF. The V call is TRBV7-2, the J call TRBJ2-1; 7 nucleotides line up with TRBD2. V lost 3 bases and J lost 7; bases outside the gene matches: 6. This CDR3 has 14 amino acids. CDR1 and CDR2 (germline): SGHTA, FQGNSA.

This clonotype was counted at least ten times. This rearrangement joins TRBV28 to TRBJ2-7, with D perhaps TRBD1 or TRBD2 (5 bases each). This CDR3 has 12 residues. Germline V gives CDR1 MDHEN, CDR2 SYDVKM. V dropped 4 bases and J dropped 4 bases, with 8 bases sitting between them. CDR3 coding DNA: TGTGCCAGCAGTTGGGACCGGTACGAGCAGTACTTC. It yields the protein CASSWDRYEQYF. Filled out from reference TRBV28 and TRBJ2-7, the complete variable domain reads DVKVTQSSRYLVKRTGEKVFLECVQDMDHENMFWYRQDPGLGLRLIYFSYDVKMKEKGDIPEGYSVSREKKERFSLILESASTNQTSMYLCASSWDRYEQYFGPGTRLTVT.

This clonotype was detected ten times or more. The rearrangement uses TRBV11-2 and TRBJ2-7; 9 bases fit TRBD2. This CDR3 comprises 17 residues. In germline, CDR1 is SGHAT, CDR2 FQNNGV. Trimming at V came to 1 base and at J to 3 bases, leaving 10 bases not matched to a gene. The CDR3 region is CASSLAGGLAGNYEQYF. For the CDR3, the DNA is TGTGCCAGCAGCTTAGCAGGGGGACTAGCCGGAAACTACGAGCAGTACTTC.

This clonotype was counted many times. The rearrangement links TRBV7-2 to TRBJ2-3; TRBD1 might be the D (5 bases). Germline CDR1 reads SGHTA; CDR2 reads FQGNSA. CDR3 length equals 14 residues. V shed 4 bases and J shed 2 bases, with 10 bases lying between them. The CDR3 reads CASSSGNPTDTQYF. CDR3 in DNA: TGTGCCAGCAGCTCAGGGAACCCCACAGATACGCAGTATTTT.

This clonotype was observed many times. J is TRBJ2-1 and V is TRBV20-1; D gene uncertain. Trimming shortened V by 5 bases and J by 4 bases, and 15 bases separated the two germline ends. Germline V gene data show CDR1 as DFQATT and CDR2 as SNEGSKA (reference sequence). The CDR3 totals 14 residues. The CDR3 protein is CSAPDARRYNEQFF. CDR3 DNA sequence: TGCAGTGCTCCGGACGCCCGGCGGTACAATGAGCAGTTCTTC.

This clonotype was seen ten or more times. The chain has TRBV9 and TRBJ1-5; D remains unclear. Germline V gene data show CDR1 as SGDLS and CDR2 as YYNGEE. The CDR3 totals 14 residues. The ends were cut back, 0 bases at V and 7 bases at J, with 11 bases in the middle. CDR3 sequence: CASSVAQIGQPQHF. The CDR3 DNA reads TGTGCCAGCAGCGTAGCGCAAATAGGACAGCCCCAGCATTTT.

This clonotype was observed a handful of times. CDR3 region: CASSLEALAGSTGELFF. The CDR3 coding sequence is TGCGCCAGCAGCTTGGAGGCACTAGCGGGATCCACCGGGGAGCTGTTTTTT. J is TRBJ2-2 and V is TRBV5-1, with 10 bases fitting TRBD2. After removal of 0 bases from V and 4 bases from J, the junction contained 6 bases not matched to a gene. The CDR3 length is 17 residues. The germline CDR1 and CDR2 sequences are SGHRS and YFSETQ.

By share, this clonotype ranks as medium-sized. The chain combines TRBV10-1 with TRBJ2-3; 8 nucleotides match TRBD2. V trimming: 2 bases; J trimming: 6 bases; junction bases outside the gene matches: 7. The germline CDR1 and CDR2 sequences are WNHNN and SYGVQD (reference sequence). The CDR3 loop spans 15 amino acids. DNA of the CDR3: TGCGCCAGCAGTGAGAGCGGGAGACCCCAGGATACGCAGTATTTT. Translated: CASSESGRPQDTQYF.

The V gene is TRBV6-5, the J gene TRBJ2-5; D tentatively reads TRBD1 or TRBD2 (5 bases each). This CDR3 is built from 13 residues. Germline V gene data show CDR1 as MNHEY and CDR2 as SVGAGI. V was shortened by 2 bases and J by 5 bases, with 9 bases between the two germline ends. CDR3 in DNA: TGTGCCAGCAGTTACCCAGGGAGTGAGACCCAGTACTTC. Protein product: CASSYPGSETQYF.

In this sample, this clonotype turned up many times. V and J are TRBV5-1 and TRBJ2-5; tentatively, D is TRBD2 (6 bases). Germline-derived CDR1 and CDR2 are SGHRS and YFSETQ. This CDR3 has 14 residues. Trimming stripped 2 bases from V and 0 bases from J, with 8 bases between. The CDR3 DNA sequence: TGCGCCAGCAGCTTTGGGGGGAACCAAGAGACCCAGTACTTC. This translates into CASSFGGNQETQYF.

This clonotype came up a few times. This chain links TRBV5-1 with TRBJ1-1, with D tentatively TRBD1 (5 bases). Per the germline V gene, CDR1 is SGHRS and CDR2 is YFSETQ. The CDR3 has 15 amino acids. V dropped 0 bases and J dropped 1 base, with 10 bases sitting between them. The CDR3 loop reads CASSLEGRANTEAFF. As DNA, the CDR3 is TGCGCCAGCAGCTTGGAAGGCAGGGCGAACACTGAAGCTTTCTTT.

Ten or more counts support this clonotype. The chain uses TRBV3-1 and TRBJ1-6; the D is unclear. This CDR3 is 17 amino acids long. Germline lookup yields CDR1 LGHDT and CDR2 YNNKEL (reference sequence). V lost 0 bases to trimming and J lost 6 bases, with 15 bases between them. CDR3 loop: CASSQDTGGRLNSPLHF. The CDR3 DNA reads TGTGCCAGCAGCCAAGATACCGGCGGACGGCTTAATTCACCCCTCCACTTT.

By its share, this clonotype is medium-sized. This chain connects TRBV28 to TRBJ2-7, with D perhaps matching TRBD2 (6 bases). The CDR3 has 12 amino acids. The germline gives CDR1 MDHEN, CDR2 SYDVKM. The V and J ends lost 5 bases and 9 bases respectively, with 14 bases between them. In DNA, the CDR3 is TGTGCCAGCAGTCCCCCCCGGGGAGGGCAGTACTTC. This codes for CASSPPRGGQYF.